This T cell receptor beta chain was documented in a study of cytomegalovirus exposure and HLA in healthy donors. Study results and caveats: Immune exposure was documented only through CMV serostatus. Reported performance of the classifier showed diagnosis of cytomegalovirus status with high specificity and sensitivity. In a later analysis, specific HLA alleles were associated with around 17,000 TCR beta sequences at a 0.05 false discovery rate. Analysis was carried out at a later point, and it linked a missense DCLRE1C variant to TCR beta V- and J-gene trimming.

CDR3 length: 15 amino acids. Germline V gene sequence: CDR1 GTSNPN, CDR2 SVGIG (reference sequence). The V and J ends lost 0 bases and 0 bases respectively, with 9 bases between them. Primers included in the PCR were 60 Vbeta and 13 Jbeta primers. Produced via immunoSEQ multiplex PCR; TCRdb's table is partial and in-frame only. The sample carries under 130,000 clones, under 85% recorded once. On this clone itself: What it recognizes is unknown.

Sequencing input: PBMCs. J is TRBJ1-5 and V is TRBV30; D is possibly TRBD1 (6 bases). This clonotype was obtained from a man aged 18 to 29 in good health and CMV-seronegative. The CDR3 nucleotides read TGTGCCTGGAGTGTGTCAGGGGATAGCAATCAGCCCCAGCATTTT. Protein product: CAWSVSGDSNQPQHF.